What follows are 5 T cell receptor beta chains derived from one specimen sequenced in a study of cytomegalovirus exposure and HLA in healthy donors (dated by TCRdb to 2016 to 2017). Library creation used the immunoSEQ multiplex PCR assay. Imported from immuneACCESS, the table was reduced by TCRdb to in-frame sequences with V and J called. These copies leave out some clones; in studies compared against another copy, an unresolved V gene accounts for under half, and the cause of the remainder is not known. The sample profile shows tens of thousands of clones; more than 85% of them were found once. Around 1.5% of the sample is in the top ten clones. Sequencing was performed on PBMCs. These receptors were obtained from a woman aged 18 to 35 in good health and CMV-seronegative.

The CDR3 protein is CASSPGTGGYGYTF. Written as DNA, the CDR3 is TGTGCCAGTAGTCCCGGGACAGGGGGGTATGGCTACACCTTC. V and J are TRBV19 and TRBJ1-2, with TRBD1 matching 11 bases. CDR3 length: 14 residues. Germline lookup yields CDR1 LNHDA and CDR2 SQIVND (reference sequence). Germline trimming cut 5 bases from V and 5 bases from J; bases unmatched to any gene: 4. The full variable domain, completed using reference TRBV19 and TRBJ1-2, is DGGITQSPKYLFRKEGQNVTLSCEQNLNHDAMYWYRQDPGQGLRLIYYSQIVNDFQKGDIAEGYSVSREKKESFPLTVTSAQKNPTAFYLCASSPGTGGYGYTFGSGTRLTVV.

The gene calls are TRBV19 and TRBJ2-2; tentative D call: TRBD2 (6 bases). CDR3 size: 15 residues. Germline V CDR1 and CDR2: LNHDA, SQIVND (reference sequence). The V gene lost 6 bases and the J gene lost 5 bases, with 16 bases spanning the gap. The CDR3 DNA sequence: TGTGCCAGTAGGGATTCGGGACTCAATACCGGGGAGCTGTTTTTT. It specifies CASRDSGLNTGELFF.

This clone showed up just once. The rearrangement joins TRBV6-1 to TRBJ2-1; D possibly corresponds to TRBD2 (5 bases). Looked up from germline, CDR1 is MNHNS and CDR2 is SASEGT. Trimming pared 2 bases from V and 0 bases from J, leaving 11 bases between. This CDR3 has 16 residues. The CDR3 loop reads CASSEFVGSSYNEQFF. In DNA form, the CDR3 reads TGTGCCAGCAGTGAATTTGTGGGGAGCTCCTACAATGAGCAGTTCTTC.

The rearrangement uses TRBV30 and TRBJ2-3; 7 bases are a match to TRBD2. Looked up from germline, CDR1 is GTSNPN and CDR2 is SVGIG (reference sequence). The CDR3 covers 15 residues. With 2 bases clipped from V and 3 bases from J, the junction kept 8 bases outside the gene matches. The CDR3 region is CAWSPLGGSTDTQYF. The CDR3 DNA reads as TGTGCCTGGAGTCCCCTGGGCGGGAGTACAGATACGCAGTATTTT.

This rearrangement joins TRBV19 to TRBJ2-7, with 9 nucleotides matching TRBD1. The junction had 15 bases not matched to a gene; V was cut back by 3 bases and J by 9 bases. The CDR3 loop spans 16 amino acids. Germline CDR1 is LNHDA and CDR2 is SQIVND (reference sequence). The CDR3 coding sequence is TGTGCCAGTAGTATCGCCGAGGGACAGGGCCCAAGTCGGCAGTACTTC. Encoded protein: CASSIAEGQGPSRQYF.